Below are 20 T cell receptor beta chains sequenced from a single sample in a study of neurological immune-mediated disorders. TCRdb re-derived calls from the 5' RACE reads in MiXCR, one entry per CDR3 protein. The sample shows about 66,000 distinct CDR3 sequences, 4.5% of them seen only once. Sequencing used PBMCs. The receptors come from a man aged 25-40 years with multiple sclerosis.

This clonotype appeared many times. V and J are TRBV5-1 and TRBJ2-5; D is ambiguous. Germline CDR1 reads SGHRS; CDR2 reads YFSETQ. This CDR3 spans 14 amino acids. The germline V and J ends were trimmed by 3 bases and 1 base, with 10 bases remaining between them. The CDR3 sequence: CASSSGWTQETQYF. CDR3 DNA: TGCGCCAGCAGCTCCGGCTGGACCCAAGAGACCCAGTACTTC.

This clonotype was seen at least ten times. The V gene is TRBV5-6, the J gene TRBJ2-2; D is perhaps TRBD1 or TRBD2 (6 bases each). This CDR3 region has 15 residues. V shed 4 bases and J shed 6 bases, with 16 bases lying between them. Per the germline V gene, CDR1 is SGHDT and CDR2 is YYEEEE. CDR3 nucleotide sequence: TGTGCCAGCAGCCCGACAGGCCGGGGGTCCGGGGAGCTGTTTTTT. The encoded protein is CASSPTGRGSGELFF.

This clonotype occurred many times. The DNA for the CDR3 is TGCGCCAGCAGTGAGGGACAGGGCTTGAATCTGTACTATGGCTACACCTTC. It is translated as CASSEGQGLNLYYGYTF. This chain links TRBV10-2 with TRBJ1-2; 8 nucleotides agree with TRBD1. The CDR3 extends over 17 amino acids. CDR1 is WSHSY and CDR2 is SAAADI in the germline V gene. The ends lost 2 bases at V and 3 bases at J; junction bases unmatched: 11.

This clonotype was found many times. CDR3 loop: CSVGTGLNTEAFF. Written as DNA, the CDR3 is TGCAGCGTTGGGACAGGGCTGAACACTGAAGCTTTCTTT. J is TRBJ1-1 and V is TRBV29-1; 8 bases line up with TRBD1. The CDR3 runs to 13 residues. CDR1 and CDR2 from the germline V gene are SQVTM and ANQGSEA. The V and J ends lost 4 bases and 0 bases, in that order; junction bases with no gene match: 1.

The table lists this clonotype with many counts. CDR3 protein: CSVGPRSYTEAFF. The DNA of the CDR3 is TGCAGCGTTGGCCCCCGATCGTACACTGAAGCTTTCTTT. The V and J genes are TRBV29-1 and TRBJ1-1; unclear D gene. Per the germline V gene, CDR1 is SQVTM and CDR2 is ANQGSEA. CDR3 size: 13 residues. Trimming took 4 bases from V and 3 from J, leaving 12 bases between them.

This clonotype has at least ten counts. The chain links TRBV12-3 or TRBV12-4 to TRBJ2-1; the D gene is possibly TRBD1 (5 bases). The length of the CDR3 is 13 residues. The V end was cut by 2 bases, the J end by 7 bases, with 9 bases between. The DNA of the CDR3 is TGTGCCAGCAGTTTACAACAGGCGAATGAGCAGTTCTTC. Amino acids: CASSLQQANEQFF.

This clonotype was seen repeatedly, ten times or more. The gene calls are TRBV20-1 and TRBJ2-1; a weak D match, TRBD2 (6 bases). The CDR3 has 15 amino acids. Germline V gene data show CDR1 as DFQATT and CDR2 as SNEGSKA (reference sequence). Trimming shortened V by 3 bases and J by 3 bases, and 15 bases separated the two germline ends. CDR3 in amino acids: CSASPPSVDYNEQFF. CDR3 bases: TGCAGTGCTAGCCCCCCTAGCGTGGACTACAATGAGCAGTTCTTC.

The chain uses TRBV5-1 and TRBJ2-2; TRBD2 might be the D (6 bases). V shed 0 bases and J shed 0 bases, with 15 bases lying between them. Per the germline V gene, CDR1 is SGHRS and CDR2 is YFSETQ. CDR3 length: 18 amino acids. CDR3 nucleotide sequence: TGCGCCAGCAGCTTGGGCCTGGGGAGGACTGCGAACACCGGGGAGCTGTTTTTT. Its translation: CASSLGLGRTANTGELFF.

This clonotype was seen at least ten times. This rearrangement joins TRBV20-1 to TRBJ2-1; 8 bases map to TRBD1. Per the germline V gene, CDR1 is DFQATT and CDR2 is SNEGSKA (reference sequence). J gave up 8 bases and V 6 bases, and 6 bases lay outside the gene matches. The CDR3 runs to 12 residues. CDR3 bases: TGCAGTGCCCGTCAGGGGGCCTATGAGCAGTTCTTC. Residues: CSARQGAYEQFF.

In its sample, this clonotype was seen many times. The chain employs TRBV12-3 or TRBV12-4 and TRBJ2-1; 13 nucleotides align to TRBD2. Trimming at V came to 6 bases and at J to 8 bases, leaving 7 bases not matched to a gene. The CDR3 is made up of 15 amino acids. This CDR3 is CASSPTSGGADEQFF. The CDR3 nucleotides read TGTGCCAGCAGCCCCACTAGCGGGGGGGCGGATGAGCAGTTCTTC.

At least ten counts were recorded for this clonotype. The chain links TRBV20-1 to TRBJ1-2; D is perhaps TRBD1 (5 bases). The CDR3 sequence is 16 residues long. The V end lost 3 bases, the J end lost 4 bases, and 21 bases lay between the germline ends. Germline V gene data show CDR1 as DFQATT and CDR2 as SNEGSKA (reference sequence). The CDR3 protein is CSARPQAGKGLYGYTF. CDR3 in DNA: TGCAGTGCTAGGCCGCAAGCAGGGAAGGGCCTCTATGGCTACACCTTC.

In this sample, this clonotype turned up many times. The chain joins TRBV14 to TRBJ2-1; 7 positions match TRBD1. This CDR3 comprises 16 residues. Trimming cost V 2 bases and J 2 bases; bases outside gene matches: 6. Germline V CDR1 and CDR2: SGHDN, FVKESK. CDR3 residues: CASSQLTGVTYNEQFF. CDR3 bases: TGTGCCAGCAGCCAACTTACAGGGGTTACCTACAATGAGCAGTTCTTC.

The sample holds many counts of this clonotype. The chain carries TRBV5-1 and TRBJ1-1; no clear D gene. V was cut by 0 bases and J by 0 bases, with 6 bases left in between. This CDR3 is 14 amino acids long. Per germline, CDR1 SGHRS and CDR2 YFSETQ. The CDR3 region has the DNA TGCGCCAGCAGCTTGGTCCTCATGAACACTGAAGCTTTCTTT. This encodes CASSLVLMNTEAFF.

This clonotype was seen ten or more times. The J gene is TRBJ2-1, the V gene TRBV24-1; 7 bases align to TRBD1. CDR1 is KGHDR, CDR2 SFDVKD, per germline. V lost 4 bases, J lost 8 bases, and 7 bases stayed unmatched. This CDR3 is built from 14 residues. The CDR3 DNA is TGTGCCACCAGTGACCGTAACAGGGGATATGAGCAGTTCTTC. Translation gives CATSDRNRGYEQFF.

The rearrangement links TRBV29-1 to TRBJ2-3; 7 bases are shared with TRBD2. There are 14 residues in the CDR3. Germline V gene sequence: CDR1 SQVTM, CDR2 ANQGSEA. V was clipped by 3 bases and J by 1 base; unmatched bases: 4. The CDR3 DNA is TGCAGCGTTGACAAAGCGGGACGCACAGATACGCAGTATTTT. Protein: CSVDKAGRTDTQYF.

Note on this clonotype: No conserved phenylalanine or tryptophan is present at the end of the CDR3, so a read error is the likely explanation. The V call is TRBV12-3 or TRBV12-4, the J call TRBJ1-6; TRBD1 agrees at 9 bases. The CDR3 has 14 amino acids. Germline trimming cut 7 bases from V and 10 bases from J; bases unmatched to any gene: 8. CDR3 sequence reads: CASTGTGPRSPLHC. The CDR3 DNA sequence: TGTGCCAGCACCGGGACAGGGCCTCGATCACCCCTCCACTGT.

V and J are TRBV6-2 or TRBV6-3 and TRBJ2-7, with TRBD1 matching 10 bases. Germline V gene sequence: CDR1 MNHEY, CDR2 SVGEGT. The CDR3 spans 16 residues. With 2 bases clipped from V and 4 bases from J, the junction kept 8 bases outside the gene matches. CDR3 protein: CASSYPPGQGLYEQYV. The CDR3 DNA sequence: TGTGCCAGCAGTTACCCCCCGGGACAGGGGTTGTACGAGCAGTACGTC.

This clonotype was recorded at least ten times. The chain couples TRBV20-1 to TRBJ1-1; D is undetermined. This CDR3 has 14 residues. V lost 3 bases, J lost 3 bases, and 14 bases lay in between. Germline values: CDR1 DFQATT, CDR2 SNEGSKA (reference sequence). CDR3 DNA: TGCAGTGCTAGGCCCAACCCCGGCCACACTGAAGCTTTCTTT. This gives the protein CSARPNPGHTEAFF.

Ten or more counts support this clonotype. The chain recombines TRBV2 with TRBJ2-1, with D unclear. Germline assignment: CDR1 SNHLY and CDR2 FYNNEI. This CDR3 region has 11 residues. V lost 2 bases and J 8 bases, leaving 4 bases between the germline ends. Here the CDR3 reads CASSERDEQFF. The CDR3 nucleotides read TGTGCCAGCAGTGAACGGGATGAGCAGTTCTTC.

This clonotype is a singleton in its sample. This chain links TRBV21-1 with TRBJ1-4. TRBV21-1 represents a pseudogene. The CDR3 spans 16 residues. The DNA for the CDR3 is TGTGCTAGCAGCAAAGTGGGTACGCCAACTAATGAAAAACTGTTTTTT. Its translation: CASSKVGTPTNEKLFF.